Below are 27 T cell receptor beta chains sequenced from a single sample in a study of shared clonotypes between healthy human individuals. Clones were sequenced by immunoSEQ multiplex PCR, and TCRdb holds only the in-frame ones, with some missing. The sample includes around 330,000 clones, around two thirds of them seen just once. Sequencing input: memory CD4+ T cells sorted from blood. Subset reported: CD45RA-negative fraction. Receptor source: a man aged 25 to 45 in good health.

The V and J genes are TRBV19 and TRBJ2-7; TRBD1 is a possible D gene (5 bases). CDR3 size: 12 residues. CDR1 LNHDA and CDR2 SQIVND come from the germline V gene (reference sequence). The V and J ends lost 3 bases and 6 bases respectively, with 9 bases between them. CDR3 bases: TGTGCCAGTAGTATGGACAAGAGCGAGCAGTACTTC. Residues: CASSMDKSEQYF.

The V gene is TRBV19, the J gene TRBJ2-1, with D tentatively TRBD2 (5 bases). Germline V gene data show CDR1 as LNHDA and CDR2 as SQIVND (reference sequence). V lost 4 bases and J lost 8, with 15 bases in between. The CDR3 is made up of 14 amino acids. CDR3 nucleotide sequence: TGTGCCAGTAGTAAATTAGCGATGATGGATGAGCAGTTCTTC. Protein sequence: CASSKLAMMDEQFF.

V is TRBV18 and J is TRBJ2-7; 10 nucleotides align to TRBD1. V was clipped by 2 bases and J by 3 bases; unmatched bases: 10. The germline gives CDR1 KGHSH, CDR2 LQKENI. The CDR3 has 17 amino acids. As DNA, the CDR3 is TGTGCCAGCTCACCAGGCGTGACAGGGGGCGTCGTCTACGAGCAGTACTTC. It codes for CASSPGVTGGVVYEQYF.

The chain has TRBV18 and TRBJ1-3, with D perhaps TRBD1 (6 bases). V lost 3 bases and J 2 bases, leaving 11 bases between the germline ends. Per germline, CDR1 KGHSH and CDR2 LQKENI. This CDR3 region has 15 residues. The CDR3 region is CASSPQNRAGNTIYF. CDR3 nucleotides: TGTGCCAGCTCACCGCAGAACAGGGCTGGAAACACCATATATTTT.

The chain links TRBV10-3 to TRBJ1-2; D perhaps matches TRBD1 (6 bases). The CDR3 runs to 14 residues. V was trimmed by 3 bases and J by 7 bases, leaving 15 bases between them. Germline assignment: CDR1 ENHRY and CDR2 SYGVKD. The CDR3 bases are TGTGCCATCAGTGAAGGGGGGTACGCCTCTGGCTACACCTTC. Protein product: CAISEGGYASGYTF.

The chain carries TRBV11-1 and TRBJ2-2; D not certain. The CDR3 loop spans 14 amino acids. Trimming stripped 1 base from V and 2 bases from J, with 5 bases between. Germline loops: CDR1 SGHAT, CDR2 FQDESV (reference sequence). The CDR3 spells CASSLGHNTGELFF. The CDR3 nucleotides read TGTGCCAGCAGCTTAGGACACAACACCGGGGAGCTGTTTTTT.

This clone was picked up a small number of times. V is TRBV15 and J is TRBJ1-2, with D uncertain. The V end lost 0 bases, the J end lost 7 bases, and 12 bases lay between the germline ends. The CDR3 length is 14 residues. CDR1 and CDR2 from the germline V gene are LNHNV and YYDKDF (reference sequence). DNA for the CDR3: TGTGCCACCAGCAGAGATCGTAGTGGGGTTGGCTACACCTTC. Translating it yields CATSRDRSGVGYTF.

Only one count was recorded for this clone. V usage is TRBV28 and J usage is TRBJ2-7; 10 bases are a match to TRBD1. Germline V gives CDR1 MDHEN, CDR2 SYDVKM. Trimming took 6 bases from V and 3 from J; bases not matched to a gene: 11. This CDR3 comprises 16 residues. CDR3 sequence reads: CASSLLGTGEGYEQYF. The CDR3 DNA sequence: TGTGCCAGCAGCCTCCTGGGGACAGGGGAGGGCTACGAGCAGTACTTC.

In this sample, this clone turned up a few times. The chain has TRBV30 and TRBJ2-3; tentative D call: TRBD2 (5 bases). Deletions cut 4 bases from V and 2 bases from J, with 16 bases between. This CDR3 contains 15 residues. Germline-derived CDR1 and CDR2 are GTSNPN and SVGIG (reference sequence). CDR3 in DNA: TGTGCCTGGAAGGGCGGGCCAAGATTCACAGATACGCAGTATTTT. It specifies CAWKGGPRFTDTQYF.

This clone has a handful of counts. The CDR3 region has the DNA TGCAGCGTATCCTACTCTGGAAACACCATATATTTT. Residues: CSVSYSGNTIYF. This sequence joins TRBV29-1 and TRBJ1-3; D not resolved. Trimming pared 6 bases from V and 0 bases from J, leaving 6 bases between. Germline V CDR1 and CDR2: SQVTM, ANQGSEA. The CDR3 totals 12 residues.

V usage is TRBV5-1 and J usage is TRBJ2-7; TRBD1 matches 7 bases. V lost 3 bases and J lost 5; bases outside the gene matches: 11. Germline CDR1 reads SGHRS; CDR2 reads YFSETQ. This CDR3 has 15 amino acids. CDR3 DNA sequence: TGCGCCAGCAGCTCGCAGTATGGGACAGTCCACGAGCAGTACTTC. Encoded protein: CASSSQYGTVHEQYF.

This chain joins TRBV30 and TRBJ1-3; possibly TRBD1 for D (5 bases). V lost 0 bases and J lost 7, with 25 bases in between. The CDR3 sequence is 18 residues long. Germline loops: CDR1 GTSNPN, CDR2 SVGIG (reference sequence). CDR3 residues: CAWSVRGLMLWERNTIYF. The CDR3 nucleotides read TGTGCCTGGAGTGTACGGGGACTCATGCTTTGGGAGCGGAACACCATATATTTT.

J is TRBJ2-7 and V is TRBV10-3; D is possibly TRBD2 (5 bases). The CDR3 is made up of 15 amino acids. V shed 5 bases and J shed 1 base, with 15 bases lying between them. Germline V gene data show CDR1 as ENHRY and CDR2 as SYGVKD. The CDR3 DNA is TGTGCCATCAGTTTCCCCACTGGCGGGTCCTACGAGCAGTACTTC. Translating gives CAISFPTGGSYEQYF.

The chain's CDR3 is CASSLGYRVAEAFF. Written as DNA, the CDR3 is TGCGCCAGCAGCTTGGGGTACAGGGTAGCTGAAGCTTTCTTT. The chain is built from TRBV5-1 and TRBJ1-1; D is possibly TRBD1 (6 bases). The germline gives CDR1 SGHRS, CDR2 YFSETQ. The CDR3 sequence is 14 residues long. Trimming took off 0 bases at V and 6 bases at J, with 12 bases between the two ends.

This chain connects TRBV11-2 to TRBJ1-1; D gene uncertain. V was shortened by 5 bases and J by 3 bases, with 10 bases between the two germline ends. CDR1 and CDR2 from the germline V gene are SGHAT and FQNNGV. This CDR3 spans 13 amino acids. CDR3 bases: TGTGCCAGCAGCCCCCCCCCGGACACTGAAGCTTTCTTT. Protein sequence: CASSPPPDTEAFF.

CDR3 DNA: TGTGCCAGCAGTTTATCCTACGGGACAGGGGGCGCAGATACGCAGTATTTT. Translation gives CASSLSYGTGGADTQYF. The genes are TRBV28 and TRBJ2-3; 12 positions match TRBD1. V dropped 1 base and J dropped 4; count of bases not matched to a gene: 6. The CDR3 totals 17 residues. The germline V gene has CDR1 MDHEN and CDR2 SYDVKM.

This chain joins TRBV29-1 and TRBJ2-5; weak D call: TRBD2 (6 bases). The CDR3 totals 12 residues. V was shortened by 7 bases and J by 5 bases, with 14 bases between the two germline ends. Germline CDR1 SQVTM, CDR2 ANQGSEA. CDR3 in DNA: TGCAGCGGGGGGGAGCCTCGGGAGACCCAGTACTTC. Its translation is CSGGEPRETQYF.

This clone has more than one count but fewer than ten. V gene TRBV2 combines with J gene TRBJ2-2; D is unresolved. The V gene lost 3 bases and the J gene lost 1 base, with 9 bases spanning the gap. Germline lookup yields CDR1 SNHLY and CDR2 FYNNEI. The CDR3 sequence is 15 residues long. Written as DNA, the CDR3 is TGTGCCAGCAGTGAGTCCCGGAGGAACACCGGGGAGCTGTTTTTT. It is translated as CASSESRRNTGELFF.

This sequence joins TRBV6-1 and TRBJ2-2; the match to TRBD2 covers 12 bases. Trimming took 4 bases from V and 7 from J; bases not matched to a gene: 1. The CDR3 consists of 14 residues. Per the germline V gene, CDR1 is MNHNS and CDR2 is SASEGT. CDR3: CASSGLAGVGELFF. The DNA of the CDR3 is TGTGCCAGCAGTGGACTAGCGGGAGTCGGGGAGCTGTTTTTT.

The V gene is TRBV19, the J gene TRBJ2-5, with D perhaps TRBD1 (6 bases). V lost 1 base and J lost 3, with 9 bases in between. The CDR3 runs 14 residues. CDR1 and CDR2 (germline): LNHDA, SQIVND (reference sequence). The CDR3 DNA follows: TGTGCCAGTAGTATAGTTCACAGGGAAGAGACCCAGTACTTC. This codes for CASSIVHREETQYF. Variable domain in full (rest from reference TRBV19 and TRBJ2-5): DGGITQSPKYLFRKEGQNVTLSCEQNLNHDAMYWYRQDPGQGLRLIYYSQIVNDFQKGDIAEGYSVSREKKESFPLTVTSAQKNPTAFYLCASSIVHREETQYFGPGTRLLVL.

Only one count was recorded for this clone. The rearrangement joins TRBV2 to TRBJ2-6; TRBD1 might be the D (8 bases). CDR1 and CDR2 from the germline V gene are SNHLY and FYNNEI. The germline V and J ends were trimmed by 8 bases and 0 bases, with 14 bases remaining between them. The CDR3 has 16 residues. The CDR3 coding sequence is TGTGCCAGCGGGGGGGACAGGTCCTCTGGGGCCAACGTCCTGACTTTC. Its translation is CASGGDRSSGANVLTF.

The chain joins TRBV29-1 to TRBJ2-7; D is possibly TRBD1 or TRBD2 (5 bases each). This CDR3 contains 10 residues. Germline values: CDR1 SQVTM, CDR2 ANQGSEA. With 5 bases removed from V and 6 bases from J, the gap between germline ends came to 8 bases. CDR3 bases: TGCAGCGTTAGAGGGGCCGAGCAGTACTTC. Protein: CSVRGAEQYF.

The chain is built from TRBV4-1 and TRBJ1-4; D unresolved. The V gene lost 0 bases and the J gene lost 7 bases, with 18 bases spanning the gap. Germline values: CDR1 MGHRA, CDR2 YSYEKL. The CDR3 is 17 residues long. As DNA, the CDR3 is TGCGCCAGCAGCCAAGAGGAGGGTAGGAGCGCCTTTGAAAAACTGTTTTTT. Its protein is CASSQEEGRSAFEKLFF.

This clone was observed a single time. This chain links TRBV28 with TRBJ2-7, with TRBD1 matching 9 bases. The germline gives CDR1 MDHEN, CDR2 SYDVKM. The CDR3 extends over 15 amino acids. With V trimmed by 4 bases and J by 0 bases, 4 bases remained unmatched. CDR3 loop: CASSSTGGSSYEQYF. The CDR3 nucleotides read TGTGCCAGCAGTTCCACAGGGGGCTCCTCCTACGAGCAGTACTTC.

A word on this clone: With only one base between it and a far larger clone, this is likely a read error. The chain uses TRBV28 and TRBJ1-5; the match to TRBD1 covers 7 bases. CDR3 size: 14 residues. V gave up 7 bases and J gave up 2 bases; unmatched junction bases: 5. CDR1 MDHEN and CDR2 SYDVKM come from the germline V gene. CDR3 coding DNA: TGTGCCAGCACCACAGGGGTGCGCAATCAGCCCCAGCATTTT. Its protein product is CASTTGVRNQPQHF.

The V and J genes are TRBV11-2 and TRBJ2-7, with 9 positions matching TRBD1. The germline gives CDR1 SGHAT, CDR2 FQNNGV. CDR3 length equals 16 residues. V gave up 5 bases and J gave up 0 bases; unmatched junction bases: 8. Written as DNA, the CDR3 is TGTGCCAGCAGCGCCATAGGGACAGGGTACTCCTACGAGCAGTACTTC. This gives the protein CASSAIGTGYSYEQYF.

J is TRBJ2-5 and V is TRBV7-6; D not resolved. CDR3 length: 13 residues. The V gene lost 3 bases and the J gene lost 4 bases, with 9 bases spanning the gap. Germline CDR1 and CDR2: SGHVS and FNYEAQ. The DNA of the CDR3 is TGTGCCAGCAGCTTCCTGCGCCTAGAGACCCAGTACTTC. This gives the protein CASSFLRLETQYF.